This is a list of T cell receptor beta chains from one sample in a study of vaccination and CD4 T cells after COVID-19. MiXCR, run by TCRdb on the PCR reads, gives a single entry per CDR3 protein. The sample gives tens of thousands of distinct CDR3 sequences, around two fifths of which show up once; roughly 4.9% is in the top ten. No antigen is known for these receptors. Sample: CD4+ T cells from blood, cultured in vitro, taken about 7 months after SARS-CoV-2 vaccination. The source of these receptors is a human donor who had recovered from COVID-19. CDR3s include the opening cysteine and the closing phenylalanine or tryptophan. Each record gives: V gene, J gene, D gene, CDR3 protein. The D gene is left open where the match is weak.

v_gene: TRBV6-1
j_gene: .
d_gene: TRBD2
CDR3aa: CASSDEPGGPREQYF

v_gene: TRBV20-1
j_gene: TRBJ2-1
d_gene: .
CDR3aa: CSASPTTDFYNEQFF

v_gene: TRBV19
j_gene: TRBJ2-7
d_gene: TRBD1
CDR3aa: CASSSESGTGASYEQYF

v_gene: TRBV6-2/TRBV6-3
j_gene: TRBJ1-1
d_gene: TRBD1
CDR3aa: CASRIGTANTEAFF

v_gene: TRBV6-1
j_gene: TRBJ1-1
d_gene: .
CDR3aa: CASQLSGLGTEAFF

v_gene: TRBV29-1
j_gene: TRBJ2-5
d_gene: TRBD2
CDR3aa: CSVTRGGASQETQYF

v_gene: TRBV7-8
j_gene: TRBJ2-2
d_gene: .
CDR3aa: CASITGRANTGELFF

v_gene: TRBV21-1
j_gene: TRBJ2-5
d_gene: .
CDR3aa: CASSKSTAQETQYF

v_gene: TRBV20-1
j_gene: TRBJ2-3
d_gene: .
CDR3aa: CSARAEWGSLDTQYF

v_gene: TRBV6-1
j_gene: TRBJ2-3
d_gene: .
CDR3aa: CASTRDSTDTQYF

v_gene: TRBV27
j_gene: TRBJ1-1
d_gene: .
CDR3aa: CASSLSSRQGAEAFF

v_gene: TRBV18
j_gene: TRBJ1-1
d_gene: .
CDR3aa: CASSPPTGRTEAFF

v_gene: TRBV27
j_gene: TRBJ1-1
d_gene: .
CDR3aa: CASSLSMFRVMNTEAFF

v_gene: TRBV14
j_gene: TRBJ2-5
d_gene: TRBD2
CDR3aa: CASSQSSGRLGETQYF

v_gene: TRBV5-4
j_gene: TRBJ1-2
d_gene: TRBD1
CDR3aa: CASSLRQGDGYTF

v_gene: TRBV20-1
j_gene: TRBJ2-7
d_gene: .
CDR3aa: CSAGPEGGIGGNYEQYF

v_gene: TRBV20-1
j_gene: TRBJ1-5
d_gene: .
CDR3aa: CSARVQGNQPQHF

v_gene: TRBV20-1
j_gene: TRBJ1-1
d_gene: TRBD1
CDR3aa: CSARDARDRVNTEAFF

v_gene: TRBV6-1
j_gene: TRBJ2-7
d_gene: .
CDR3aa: CASSSSLSYEQYF

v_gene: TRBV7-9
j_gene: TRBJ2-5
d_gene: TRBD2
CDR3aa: CASSPFLREGEETQYF

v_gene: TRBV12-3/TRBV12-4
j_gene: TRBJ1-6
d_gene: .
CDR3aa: CASSRTLWGTSPLHF

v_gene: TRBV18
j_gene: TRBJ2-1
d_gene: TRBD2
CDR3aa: CASSPGGYNEQFF

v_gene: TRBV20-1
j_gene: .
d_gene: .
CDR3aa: CSARGLRAPEQYF

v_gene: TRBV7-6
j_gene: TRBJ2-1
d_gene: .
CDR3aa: CASSLSGGSSGNEQFF

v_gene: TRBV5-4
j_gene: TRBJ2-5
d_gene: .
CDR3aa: CASSTIYVQETQYF

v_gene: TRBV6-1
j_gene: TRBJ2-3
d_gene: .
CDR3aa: CASSHPNTDTQYF

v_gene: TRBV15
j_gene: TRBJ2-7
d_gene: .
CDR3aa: CATSTGRAYEQYF

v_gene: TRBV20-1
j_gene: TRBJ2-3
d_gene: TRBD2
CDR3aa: CSARGRLGLAGATDTQYF

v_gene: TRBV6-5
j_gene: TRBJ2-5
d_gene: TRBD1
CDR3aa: CASSYSDREETQYF

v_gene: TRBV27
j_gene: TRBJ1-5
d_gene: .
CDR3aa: CASSPFGVGFSHNQPQHF

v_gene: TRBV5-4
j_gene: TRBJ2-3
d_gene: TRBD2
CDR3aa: CASSPKAGGSTDTQYF

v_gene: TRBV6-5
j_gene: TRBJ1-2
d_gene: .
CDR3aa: CASSYSGSSGYTF

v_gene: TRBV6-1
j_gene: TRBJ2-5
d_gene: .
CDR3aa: CATAKEGAGETQYF

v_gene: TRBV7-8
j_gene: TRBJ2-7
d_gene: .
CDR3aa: CASSLTDWVGLYYEQYF

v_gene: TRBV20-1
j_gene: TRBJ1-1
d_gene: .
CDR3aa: CSAQTAYLVNTEAFF

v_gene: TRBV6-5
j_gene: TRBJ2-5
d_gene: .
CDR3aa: CASSYSISETQYF

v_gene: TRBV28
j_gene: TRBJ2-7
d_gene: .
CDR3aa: CASSLRSEQYF

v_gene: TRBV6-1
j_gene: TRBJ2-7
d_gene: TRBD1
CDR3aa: CASSRGTGTSYEQYF

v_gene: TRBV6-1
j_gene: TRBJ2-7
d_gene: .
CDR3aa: CASSPPSRAYEQYF

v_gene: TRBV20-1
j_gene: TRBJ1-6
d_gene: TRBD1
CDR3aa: CSAAGGPNSGGANSPLHF

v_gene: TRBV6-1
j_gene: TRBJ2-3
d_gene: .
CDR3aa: CASRPGGSGEGLGTDTQYF

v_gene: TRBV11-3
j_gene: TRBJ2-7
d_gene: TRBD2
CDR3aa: CASSSGGVQYF

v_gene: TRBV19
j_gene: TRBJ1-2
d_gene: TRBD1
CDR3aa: CASSIGQGKRGYTF

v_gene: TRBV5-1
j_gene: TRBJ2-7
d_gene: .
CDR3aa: CASSLSQDPYEQYF

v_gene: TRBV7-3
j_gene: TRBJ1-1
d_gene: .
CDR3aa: CASSLHQGNTEAFF

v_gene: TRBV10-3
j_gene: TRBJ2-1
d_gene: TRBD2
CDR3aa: CAISLGLAGAGSYNEQFF

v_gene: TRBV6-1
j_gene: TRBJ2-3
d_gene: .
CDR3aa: CASSETFTDTQYF

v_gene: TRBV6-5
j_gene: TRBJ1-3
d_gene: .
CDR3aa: CASSYPNQGNSGNTIYF

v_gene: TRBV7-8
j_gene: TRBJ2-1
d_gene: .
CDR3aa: CASSLLKTLGNEQFF

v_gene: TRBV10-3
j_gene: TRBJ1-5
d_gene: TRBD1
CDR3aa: CAISELTGEGQPQHF

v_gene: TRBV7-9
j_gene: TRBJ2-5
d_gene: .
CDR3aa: CASSARETQYF

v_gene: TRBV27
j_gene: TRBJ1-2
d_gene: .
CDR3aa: CASSLISGAGNAGYTF

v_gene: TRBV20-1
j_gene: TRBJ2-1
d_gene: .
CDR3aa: CSARYRGPQGYNEQFF

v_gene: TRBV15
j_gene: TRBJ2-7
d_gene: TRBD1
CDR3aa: CATSRGEGANEQYF

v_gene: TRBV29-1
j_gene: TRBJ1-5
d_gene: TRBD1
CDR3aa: CSVVTGRNQPQHF

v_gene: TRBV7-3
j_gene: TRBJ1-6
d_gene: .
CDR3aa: CASSLLGQSNSPLHF

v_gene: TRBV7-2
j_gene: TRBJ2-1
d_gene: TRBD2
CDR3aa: CASSLSSGTSGYNEQFF

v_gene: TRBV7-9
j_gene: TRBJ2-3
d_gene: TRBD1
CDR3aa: CASSSGQLGADTQYF

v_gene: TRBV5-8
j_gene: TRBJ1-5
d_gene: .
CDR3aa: CASSLAPNPQHF

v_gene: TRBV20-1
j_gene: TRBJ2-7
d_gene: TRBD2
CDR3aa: CSARRPGGIYEQYF